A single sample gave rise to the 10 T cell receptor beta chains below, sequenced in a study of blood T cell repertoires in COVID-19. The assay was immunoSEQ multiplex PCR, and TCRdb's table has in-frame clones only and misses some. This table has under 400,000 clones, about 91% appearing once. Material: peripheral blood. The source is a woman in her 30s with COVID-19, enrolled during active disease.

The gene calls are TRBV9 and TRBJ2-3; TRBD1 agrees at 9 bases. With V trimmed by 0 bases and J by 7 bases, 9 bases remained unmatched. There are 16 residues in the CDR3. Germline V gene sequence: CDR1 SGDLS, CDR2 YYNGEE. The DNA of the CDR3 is TGTGCCAGCAGCGTAGGGGGACAGGGACCCCAGTATACGCAGTATTTT. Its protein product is CASSVGGQGPQYTQYF. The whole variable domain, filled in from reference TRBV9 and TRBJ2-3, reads DSGVTQTPKHLITATGQRVTLRCSPRSGDLSVYWYQQSLDQGLQFLIQYYNGEERAKGNILERFSAQQFPDLHSELNLSSLELGDSALYFCASSVGGQGPQYTQYFGPGTRLTVL.

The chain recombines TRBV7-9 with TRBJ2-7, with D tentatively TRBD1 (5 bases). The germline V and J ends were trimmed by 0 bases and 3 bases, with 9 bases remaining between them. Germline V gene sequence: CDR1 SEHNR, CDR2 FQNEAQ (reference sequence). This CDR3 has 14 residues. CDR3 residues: CASSLARRDYEQYF. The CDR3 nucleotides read TGTGCCAGCAGCTTAGCTCGCAGGGACTACGAGCAGTACTTC.

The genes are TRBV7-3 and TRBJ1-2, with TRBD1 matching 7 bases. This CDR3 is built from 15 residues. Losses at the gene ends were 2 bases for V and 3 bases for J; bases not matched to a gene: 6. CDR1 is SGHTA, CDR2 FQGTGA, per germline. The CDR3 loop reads CASSLLGTGDYGYTF. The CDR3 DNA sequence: TGTGCCAGCAGCTTATTAGGCACAGGGGACTATGGCTACACCTTC.

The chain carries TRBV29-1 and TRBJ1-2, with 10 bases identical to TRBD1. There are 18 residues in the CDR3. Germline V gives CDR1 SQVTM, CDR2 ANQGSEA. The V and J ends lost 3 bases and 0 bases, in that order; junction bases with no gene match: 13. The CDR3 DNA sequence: TGCAGCGTTGATCGCGCTCCGGGACAGGGGACGACTAACTATGGCTACACCTTC. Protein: CSVDRAPGQGTTNYGYTF.

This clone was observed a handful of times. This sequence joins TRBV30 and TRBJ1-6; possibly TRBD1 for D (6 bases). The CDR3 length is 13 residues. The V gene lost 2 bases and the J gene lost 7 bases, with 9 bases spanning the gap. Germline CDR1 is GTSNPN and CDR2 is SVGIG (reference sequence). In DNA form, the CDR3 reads TGTGCCTGGAGTACAGGGCGCAATTCACCCCTCCACTTT. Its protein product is CAWSTGRNSPLHF.

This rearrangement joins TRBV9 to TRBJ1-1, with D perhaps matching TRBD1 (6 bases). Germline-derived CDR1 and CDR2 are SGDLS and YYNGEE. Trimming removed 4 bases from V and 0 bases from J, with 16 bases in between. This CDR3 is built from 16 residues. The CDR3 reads CASSPHGGGLNTEAFF. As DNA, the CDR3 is TGTGCCAGCAGCCCACACGGCGGGGGGCTGAACACTGAAGCTTTCTTT.

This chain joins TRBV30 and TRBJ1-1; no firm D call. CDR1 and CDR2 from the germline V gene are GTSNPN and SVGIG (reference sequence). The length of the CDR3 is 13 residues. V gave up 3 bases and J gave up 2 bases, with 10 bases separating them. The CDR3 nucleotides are TGTGCCTGGAGGGCCCTAGTAAACACTGAAGCTTTCTTT. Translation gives CAWRALVNTEAFF.

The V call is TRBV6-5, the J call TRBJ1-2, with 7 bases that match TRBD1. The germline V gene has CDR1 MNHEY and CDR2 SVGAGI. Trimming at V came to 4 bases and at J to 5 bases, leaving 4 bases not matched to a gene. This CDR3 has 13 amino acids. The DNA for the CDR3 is TGTGCCAGCAGTTTCAGGGGGGAGTATGGCTACACCTTC. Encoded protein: CASSFRGEYGYTF.

The CDR3 DNA reads TGTGCCAGCAGCCCCCGGGCCGGACAGACAAACACCATATATTTT. Translation: CASSPRAGQTNTIYF. The J gene is TRBJ1-3, the V gene TRBV6-5; D may be TRBD1 (6 bases). The CDR3 contains 15 residues. Trimming pared 6 bases from V and 6 bases from J, leaving 18 bases between. Germline V lookup: CDR1 MNHEY, CDR2 SVGAGI.

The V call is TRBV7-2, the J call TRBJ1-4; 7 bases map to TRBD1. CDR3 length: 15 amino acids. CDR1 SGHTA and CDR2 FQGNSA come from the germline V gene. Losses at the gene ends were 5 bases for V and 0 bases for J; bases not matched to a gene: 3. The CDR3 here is CASSLDRATNEKLFF. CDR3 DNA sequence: TGTGCCAGCAGCCTAGACAGGGCAACTAATGAAAAACTGTTTTTT.